Presented here are 29 T cell receptor beta chains from one specimen sequenced in a study of T cells in women clearing cervical HPV infection (dated by TCRdb to the late 2010s). Libraries were built with the immunoSEQ multiplex PCR assay. TCRdb re-hosts the immuneACCESS table, in-frame sequences only. Its copies lack some clones; in the studies checked, an unresolved V gene accounts for under half of them, and the cause for the rest is not known. The sample table includes approximately 30,000 clones. The ten largest clones represent 1.6% of the sample. Material for sequencing was blood buffy coat. Source of these receptors: a woman between 18 and 70 years old with a cervical HPV16 infection that either progressed to CIN3+ or cleared (not recorded which).

Comment on this clone: The CDR3 end falls 3 residues outside the read, so it is completed with the germline J gene. The J gene is TRBJ1-5, the V gene TRBV2; TRBD1 matches 9 bases. The length of the CDR3 is 15 residues. Per germline, CDR1 SNHLY and CDR2 FYNNEI. The V segment lost 7 bases and the J segment 7 bases; nucleotides outside the gene matches: 11. The covered CDR3 bases are TGTGCCAGCAACTTTTTCGGACAGGGGAAGCAGCCC. It codes for CASNFFGQGKQP. The whole CDR3 sequence is CASNFFGQGKQPQHF.

Comments on this clone: Sequencing ends 3 residues short of the CDR3 end; the germline J gene provides the rest. The V and J genes are TRBV12-3 or TRBV12-4 and TRBJ2-7, with D unresolved. This CDR3 has 12 residues. V was clipped by 7 bases and J by 5 bases, with 12 bases between them. The part of the CDR3 DNA that was read is TGTGCCAGCAAAGGGCTAAGGAACGAG. Protein product: CASKGLRNE. The CDR3 in its entirety is CASKGLRNEQYF.

A note on this clone: The sequence runs out 3 residues before the end of the CDR3; the remainder is reconstructed from the germline J gene. The chain employs TRBV28 and TRBJ1-4; no clear D. Looked up from germline, CDR1 is MDHEN and CDR2 is SYDVKM. V was cut by 9 bases and J by 0 bases, with 11 bases left in between. CDR3 size: 14 residues. Partial CDR3 DNA: TGTGCCAGTGTACCACAAGCAACTAATGAAAAA. Protein sequence: CASVPQATNEK. The whole CDR3 sequence reads CASVPQATNEKLFF.

With regard to this clone: Sequence at one end of the junction differs from germline and may be a read error. The read halts 3 residues ahead of the CDR3 end, with the missing end drawn from the germline J gene. The chain is built from TRBV5-1 and TRBJ2-3, with 10 bases identical to TRBD2. Germline lookup yields CDR1 SGHRS and CDR2 YFSETQ. The CDR3 extends over 16 amino acids. CDR3 DNA, as far as it was read: TGCGCCAGCAGTTTGGCACCCAGCGGGGGGGCGGAAACG. It specifies CASSLAPSGGAET. The complete CDR3 reads CASSLAPSGGAETQYF.

Worth noting for this clone: The CDR3 goes on 3 residues after the read ends, and that part is filled in from the germline J gene. J is TRBJ2-2 and V is TRBV7-7; a weak D match, TRBD1 (5 bases). Germline V gene lookup returns CDR1 SSHAT and CDR2 FNYEAQ (reference sequence). V lost 5 bases and J 0 bases, leaving 10 bases between the germline ends. This CDR3 spans 15 amino acids. CDR3 sequence reads: CASSPTVSNTGELFF. The sequenced CDR3 bases are TGTGCCAGCAGCCCGACAGTCTCGAACACCGGGGAG.

Regarding this clone: The DNA ends 3 residues before the CDR3 does, and the rest of the CDR3 is filled in from the germline J gene. The V gene is TRBV5-1, the J gene TRBJ2-5; D unresolved. The length of the CDR3 is 15 residues. Trimming left V 1 base short and J 2 bases short, with 12 bases between. Germline V lookup: CDR1 SGHRS, CDR2 YFSETQ. CDR3 protein: CASSLSGRSQETQYF. The sequenced CDR3 bases are TGCGCCAGCAGCTTGTCTGGCAGGAGTCAAGAGACC.

A note on this clone: The read stops 3 residues short of the end of the CDR3; the missing end is completed from the germline J gene. The gene calls are TRBV11-3 and TRBJ1-4; D perhaps matches TRBD1 (5 bases). The CDR3 contains 14 residues. Germline V gene sequence: CDR1 SGHNT, CDR2 YENEEA. The CDR3 region is CASSLLGPDSPLFF. The DNA read from the CDR3 is TGTGCCAGCAGCTTACTGGGGCCTGATTCACCA.

The CDR3 loop is CASSYSTARVANEKLFF. CDR3 bases read: TGTGCCAGCAGTTACTCGACAGCCCGCGTGGCTAATGAAAAG. The chain employs TRBV6-2 or TRBV6-3 and TRBJ2-2, with a tentative D call TRBD1 (5 bases). The read ends 3 residues shy of where the CDR3 ends; the end is completed using the germline J gene. The germline V gene has CDR1 MNHEY and CDR2 SVGEGT. This CDR3 comprises 17 residues.

As concerns this clone: The sequenced fragment ends 3 residues before the CDR3 boundary, so the rest is inferred from the germline J gene. V is TRBV7-9 and J is TRBJ2-3; a weak D match, TRBD2 (7 bases). In germline, CDR1 is SEHNR, CDR2 FQNEAQ (reference sequence). The CDR3 sequence is 15 residues long. The ends were cut back, 5 bases at V and 1 base at J, with 13 bases in the middle. The CDR3 here is CASSKRGGRTDTQYF. The sequenced CDR3 bases are TGTGCCAGCAGCAAAAGGGGGGGTCGCACAGATACG.

This clone is medium-sized by frequency. The read gets to within 3 residues of the CDR3 end, and the germline J gene fills in the rest. This chain joins TRBV5-5 and TRBJ2-7, with a weak D call TRBD1 (6 bases). The CDR3 consists of 15 residues. Trimming pared 3 bases from V and 1 base from J, leaving 14 bases between. Germline V gene lookup returns CDR1 SGHKS and CDR2 YYEKEE (reference sequence). Partial CDR3 DNA: TGTGCCAGCAGCTCGACACGGGACAAGTCCTACGAG. Translation: CASSSTRDKSYE. The complete CDR3 protein is CASSSTRDKSYEQYF.

To note about this clone: The read terminates 3 residues before the CDR3 end, so the remaining end is supplied by the germline J gene. This sequence joins TRBV30 and TRBJ1-4, with 9 bases that match TRBD1. The CDR3 covers 15 residues. Germline values: CDR1 GTSNPN, CDR2 SVGIG (reference sequence). CDR3 protein: CAWSVTGGGNSPLFF. The sequenced part of the CDR3 DNA is TGTGCCTGGAGTGTGACAGGGGGAGGTAATTCACCA.

CDR3 residues: CASSPAPTMNTEAFF. The CDR3 bases that were read are TGTGCCAGCTCACCAGCCCCTACCATGAACACTGAA. V and J are TRBV18 and TRBJ1-1; D gene uncertain. The read terminates 3 residues ahead of where the CDR3 ends, so the germline J gene completes it. CDR3 length equals 15 residues. Germline CDR1 and CDR2: KGHSH and LQKENI. Between the trimmed V and J ends, which lost 2 bases and 0 bases, there was a span of 10 bases. Full variable domain (rest looked up from reference TRBV18 and TRBJ1-1): NAGVMQNPRHLVRRRGQEARLRCSPMKGHSHVYWYRQLPEEGLKFMVYLQKENIIDESGMPKERFSAEFPKEGPSILRIQQVVRGDSAAYFCASSPAPTMNTEAFFGQGTRLTVV.

As to this clone: The missing CDR3 end, 3 residues past where the read stops, is filled in from the germline J gene. This chain joins TRBV9 and TRBJ2-2, with D maybe TRBD1 (5 bases). The CDR3 sequence is 17 residues long. Trimming stripped 2 bases from V and 1 base from J, with 15 bases between. In germline, CDR1 is SGDLS, CDR2 YYNGEE. CDR3 DNA (partial): TGTGCCAGCAGCGTGCTCGGCAGGGTGAAGAACACCGGGGAG. It yields the protein CASSVLGRVKNTGE. The whole CDR3 sequence is CASSVLGRVKNTGELFF. Combining the CDR3 with reference TRBV9 and TRBJ2-2 gives the whole variable domain DSGVTQTPKHLITATGQRVTLRCSPRSGDLSVYWYQQSLDQGLQFLIQYYNGEERAKGNILERFSAQQFPDLHSELNLSSLELGDSALYFCASSVLGRVKNTGELFFGEGSRLTVL.

About this clone: The junction shows a germline mismatch at one end, possibly a read error. The sequenced fragment ends 3 residues before the CDR3 boundary, so the rest is inferred from the germline J gene. This rearrangement joins TRBV6-2 or TRBV6-3 to TRBJ1-1; D is possibly TRBD1 (6 bases). This CDR3 is built from 15 residues. The germline gives CDR1 MNHEY, CDR2 SVGEGT. The CDR3 loop reads CASSWGAGAGTDAFF. The sequenced CDR3 bases are TGTGCCAGCAGTTGGGGAGCAGGGGCTGGTACTGAC.

The sequenced part of the CDR3 DNA is TGTGCCAGTAGTGACAGGTACGAG. Translating gives CASSDRYE. The complete CDR3 protein is CASSDRYEQYF. The rearrangement links TRBV19 to TRBJ2-7, with D possibly being TRBD1 (6 bases). The read is 3 residues too short to cover the CDR3 end, so that end is filled in from the germline J gene. V was shortened by 5 bases and J by 4 bases, with 6 bases between the two germline ends. Germline assignment: CDR1 LNHDA and CDR2 SQIVND (reference sequence). The CDR3 covers 11 residues.

Details on this clone: The read halts 3 residues ahead of the CDR3 end, with the missing end drawn from the germline J gene. This rearrangement joins TRBV6-1 to TRBJ2-2; D may be TRBD1 (5 bases). The CDR3 is 15 residues long. Germline V gives CDR1 MNHNS, CDR2 SASEGT. CDR3 DNA (partial): TGTGCCAGCAGTGAAGGGTACTCTGGGGCCAACGTG. Its translation is CASSEGYSGANV. The full CDR3 protein reads CASSEGYSGANVLFF.

This clone shows up as medium-sized (0.01 to 0.1%) by frequency. The CDR3 end is not reached by the read, which stops 3 residues before it; the germline J gene fills it in. The chain combines TRBV4-2 with TRBJ2-2, with 15 positions matching TRBD2. Germline V gene sequence: CDR1 LGHNA, CDR2 YNFKEQ. CDR3 length: 20 amino acids. J gave up 0 bases and V 4 bases, and 9 bases lay outside the gene matches. The DNA read from the CDR3 is TGTGCCAGCAGCCCCGCCGGGACTAGCGGGGGGAATCCGAACACCGGGGAG. It is translated as CASSPAGTSGGNPNTGE. The full CDR3 sequence reads CASSPAGTSGGNPNTGELFF.

A word on this clone: The read terminates 3 residues before the CDR3 end, so the remaining end is supplied by the germline J gene. The chain employs TRBV7-2 and TRBJ2-7; D is uncertain. The germline V gene encodes CDR1 SGHTA and CDR2 FQGNSA. This CDR3 has 11 amino acids. Between the trimmed V and J ends, which lost 5 bases and 4 bases, there was a span of 6 bases. CDR3 DNA, as far as it was read: TGTGCCAGCAGCGTCTATTACGAG. Amino acid sequence: CASSVYYE. The whole CDR3 is CASSVYYEQYF.

A word on this clone: Read data end 3 residues before the CDR3 end; the end is taken from the germline J gene. J is TRBJ2-7 and V is TRBV5-4, with D perhaps matching TRBD2 (6 bases). Germline V gene lookup returns CDR1 SGHNT and CDR2 YYREEE (reference sequence). V lost 1 base to trimming and J lost 2 bases, with 13 bases between them. The CDR3 loop spans 15 amino acids. Partial CDR3 DNA: TGTGCCAGCAGCTTGAATGGAGGGGTCACCTACGAG. Protein: CASSLNGGVTYE. The entire CDR3 sequence reads CASSLNGGVTYEQYF.

A remark on this clone: The sequenced fragment ends 3 residues before the CDR3 boundary, so the rest is inferred from the germline J gene. The V call is TRBV20-1, the J call TRBJ1-2; TRBD1 might be the D (6 bases). V was trimmed by 0 bases and J by 4 bases, leaving 9 bases between them. CDR3 length equals 13 residues. Germline CDR1 DFQATT, CDR2 SNEGSKA (reference sequence). Here the CDR3 reads CSARDQTGYGYTF. The DNA read from the CDR3 is TGCAGTGCTAGAGATCAGACAGGCTATGGC.

On this clone: Read sequence stops 3 residues before the CDR3 end, and the germline J gene provides the missing end. The chain links TRBV5-1 to TRBJ2-3; possible D gene TRBD2, 6 bases. CDR1 is SGHRS and CDR2 is YFSETQ in the germline V gene. The CDR3 contains 13 residues. V shed 7 bases and J shed 6 bases, with 15 bases lying between them. The chain's CDR3 is CASGGLLPDTQYF. Partial CDR3 DNA: TGCGCCAGCGGGGGACTCCTCCCCGATACG.

The covered CDR3 bases are TGTGCCAGCAGCCTAGGGCAAGAGACG. Its translation is CASSLGQET. The entire CDR3 protein reads CASSLGQETQYF. This sequence joins TRBV14 and TRBJ2-3; D not resolved. Coverage ceases 3 residues before the CDR3 finishes, and the germline J gene fills in the end. CDR1 and CDR2 (germline): SGHDN, FVKESK. The CDR3 sequence is 12 residues long.

Comment on this clone: The sequenced fragment ends 3 residues before the CDR3 boundary, so the rest is inferred from the germline J gene. The chain is built from TRBV30 and TRBJ1-4, with D tentatively TRBD1 (5 bases). V was shortened by 3 bases and J by 10 bases, with 15 bases between the two germline ends. The CDR3 runs to 13 residues. Germline V CDR1 and CDR2: GTSNPN, SVGIG (reference sequence). This CDR3 is CAWRLGGAVKLFF. Incomplete CDR3 DNA: TGTGCCTGGAGACTGGGGGGAGCGGTAAAA.

Details on this clone: The observed sequence ends 3 residues before the CDR3 terminus, with the missing tail filled in from the germline J gene. The V and J genes are TRBV30 and TRBJ1-1; weak D call: TRBD1 (5 bases). Germline V gives CDR1 GTSNPN, CDR2 SVGIG (reference sequence). V lost 0 bases and J 3 bases, leaving 8 bases between the germline ends. CDR3 length: 13 residues. The CDR3 sequence: CAWSVRGDTEAFF. The covered CDR3 bases are TGTGCCTGGAGTGTACGGGGGGACACTGAA.

Concerning this clone: The CDR3 end is not reached by the read, which stops 3 residues before it; the germline J gene fills it in. The V gene is TRBV30, the J gene TRBJ2-2, with 7 bases aligning to TRBD1. Germline CDR1 and CDR2: GTSNPN and SVGIG (reference sequence). The CDR3 loop spans 14 amino acids. The CDR3 bases that were read are TGTGCCTGGATGAAGACAGGGCTTAATGAAAAG. Encoded protein: CAWMKTGLNEK. The full-length CDR3 reads as CAWMKTGLNEKLFF.

As for this clone: The read finishes 3 residues shy of the CDR3 end, and the germline J gene is used to complete it. This sequence joins TRBV19 and TRBJ2-7; the D is unclear. Trimming removed 3 bases from V and 1 base from J, with 10 bases in between. The CDR3 runs 14 residues. CDR1 and CDR2 (germline): LNHDA, SQIVND (reference sequence). CDR3 region: CASSIRRFSYEQYF. The CDR3 DNA, read in part, is TGTGCCAGTAGTATTCGGCGGTTTTCCTACGAG.

Worth noting for this clone: The read terminates 3 residues ahead of where the CDR3 ends, so the germline J gene completes it. The chain is built from TRBV2 and TRBJ2-5, with 11 bases aligning to TRBD2. V shed 2 bases and J 3 bases; nucleotides not matched to a gene: 8. Germline loops: CDR1 SNHLY, CDR2 FYNNEI. This CDR3 has 17 residues. The sequenced CDR3 bases are TGTGCCAGCAGTGAACGCGGAGGTAGCGGGAGGGAAGAGACC. Its translation is CASSERGGSGREET. The whole CDR3 protein reads CASSERGGSGREETQYF.

Regarding this clone: The read halts 3 residues ahead of the CDR3 end, with the missing end drawn from the germline J gene. The V call is TRBV2, the J call TRBJ1-2; D gene uncertain. V lost 1 base and J lost 7, with 10 bases in between. The CDR3 spans 13 residues. The germline gives CDR1 SNHLY, CDR2 FYNNEI. The part of the CDR3 DNA that was read is TGTGCCAGCAGTGAAGGATTACTAGGTGGC. Its translation: CASSEGLLGG. The entire CDR3 is CASSEGLLGGYTF. The full variable domain, its missing parts supplied by reference TRBV2 and TRBJ1-2, is EPEVTQTPSHQVTQMGQEVILRCVPISNHLYFYWYRQILGQKVEFLVSFYNNEISEKSEIFDDQFSVERPDGSNFTLKIRSTKLEDSAMYFCASSEGLLGGYTFGSGTRLTVV.

Details on this clone: The read terminates 3 residues before the CDR3 end, so the remaining end is supplied by the germline J gene. The rearrangement links TRBV29-1 to TRBJ1-5; a weak D match, TRBD1 (5 bases). With 5 bases removed from V and 4 bases from J, the gap between germline ends came to 12 bases. CDR1 SQVTM and CDR2 ANQGSEA come from the germline V gene. The CDR3 length is 13 residues. CDR3 amino acids: CSVQDQGNQPQHF. The sequenced CDR3 bases are TGCAGCGTTCAGGATCAGGGTAATCAGCCC. The full variable domain, with the rest looked up from reference TRBV29-1 and TRBJ1-5, is SAVISQKPSRDICQRGTSLTIQCQVDSQVTMMFWYRQQPGQSLTLIATANQGSEATYESGFVIDKFPISRPNLTFSTLTVSNMSPEDSSIYLCSVQDQGNQPQHFGDGTRLSIL.